These T cell receptor beta chains were read from a single sample in a study of T cell responses to AZD1222 COVID-19 vaccine. Libraries were prepared by immunoSEQ multiplex PCR; TCRdb keeps only in-frame clonotypes and omits some of them. The sample lists over 150,000 clones; about nine tenths were seen once. Sequencing was performed on peripheral blood, taken on day 0 of AZD1222 vaccination. All receptors come from an adult in good health. CDR3s include the opening cysteine and the closing phenylalanine or tryptophan. Each record gives: V gene, D gene, clone size, J gene, CDR3 protein, CDR3 DNA. The D gene is left open where the match is weak. Expanded clones get a size class; other rows say once, few or many, or leave the size out.

TRBV7-2	.	.	TRBJ2-7	CASTDFPLRGKTYEQYF	TGTGCCAGCACCGACTTTCCCCTCAGGGGAAAGACCTACGAGCAGTACTTC
TRBV18	.	.	TRBJ1-1	CASSSIDGGSRRDTEAFF	TGTGCCAGCTCATCAATAGACGGAGGGAGCCGCCGGGACACTGAAGCTTTCTTT
TRBV7-2	.	few	TRBJ2-5	CASSFSSGGETQYF	TGTGCCAGCAGCTTCTCTTCAGGGGGGGAGACCCAGTACTTC
TRBV12-5	.	.	TRBJ2-1	CASGLGFDEQFF	TGTGCTAGTGGTTTAGGCTTCGATGAGCAGTTCTTC
TRBV6-5	.	.	TRBJ1-1	CASRSVGVTTEAFF	TGTGCCAGCAGATCTGTAGGGGTTACCACTGAAGCTTTCTTT
TRBV6-2/TRBV6-3	.	once	TRBJ2-5	CASSSPETQYF	TGTGCCAGCAGCTCCCCGGAGACCCAGTACTTC
TRBV6-5	.	few	TRBJ1-6	CASSYQDSGDSPLHF	TGTGCCAGCAGTTACCAGGACAGCGGTGATTCACCCCTCCACTTT
TRBV7-2	.	.	TRBJ1-1	CASTSGATNTEAFF	TGTGCCAGCACCTCAGGGGCAACTAACACTGAAGCTTTCTTT
TRBV6-1	TRBD1	few	TRBJ1-4	CASSESGTGFEKLFF	TGTGCCAGCAGTGAATCGGGGACAGGGTTTGAAAAACTGTTTTTT
TRBV10-3	.	.	TRBJ1-2	CAISLPQGHGYTF	TGTGCCATCAGTTTACCACAGGGACATGGCTACACCTTC
TRBV7-9	TRBD1	.	TRBJ1-4	CASSQTGESEKLFF	TGTGCCAGCAGCCAGACAGGGGAGAGTGAAAAACTGTTTTTT
TRBV28	TRBD1	.	TRBJ1-2	CASRDGQGAGYGYTF	TGTGCCAGCAGAGACGGACAGGGGGCTGGCTATGGCTACACCTTC
TRBV30	.	.	TRBJ2-6	CAWSLTGYRTGANVLTF	TGTGCCTGGAGTTTAACAGGGTATAGGACTGGGGCCAACGTCCTGACTTTC
TRBV4-2	TRBD2	.	TRBJ2-7	CASGSGVGAEQYF	TGTGCCAGCGGGAGCGGGGTGGGTGCCGAGCAGTACTTC
TRBV7-9	.	.	TRBJ1-1	CASSPPSNTEAFF	TGTGCCAGCAGCCCCCCGAGTAACACTGAAGCTTTCTTT
TRBV18	.	few	TRBJ1-6	CASSPGSGGIHLF	TGTGCCAGCTCACCAGGTTCGGGCGGGATTCACCTTTTT
TRBV28	TRBD1	once	TRBJ1-2	CASISDRARNNYGYTF	TGTGCCAGCATTTCCGACAGGGCCCGAAACAACTATGGCTACACCTTC
TRBV5-1	.	.	TRBJ2-5	CASSRRTDYRETQYF	TGCGCCAGCAGCCGACGGACAGACTACCGGGAGACCCAGTACTTC
TRBV6-5	TRBD1	once	TRBJ1-2	CASRFGQGNYGYTF	TGTGCCAGCAGATTCGGACAGGGAAACTATGGCTACACCTTC
TRBV11-2	.	.	TRBJ1-4	CASSLWGGRSEKLFF	TGTGCCAGCAGCTTATGGGGAGGCAGGAGTGAAAAACTGTTTTTT
TRBV6-1	.	.	TRBJ2-2	CASSDFYDIANTGELFF	TGTGCCAGCAGTGACTTCTATGACATCGCGAACACCGGGGAGCTGTTTTTT
TRBV5-1	.	.	TRBJ1-1	CASSLGRPTNTEAFF	TGCGCCAGCAGCTTGGGCAGGCCGACGAACACTGAAGCTTTCTTT
TRBV5-8	.	.	TRBJ2-7	CASTLKGQRFYEQYF	TGTGCCAGCACCCTCAAAGGACAGCGGTTCTACGAGCAGTACTTC
TRBV6-5	.	once	TRBJ1-3	CASIQDGGSGNTIYF	TGTGCCAGCATCCAGGACGGTGGCTCTGGAAACACCATATATTTT
TRBV28	.	.	TRBJ2-7	CASSLQGREQYF	TGTGCCAGCAGTCTACAGGGCCGCGAGCAGTACTTC
TRBV5-1	TRBD1	.	TRBJ1-1	CASSFSPGGQGMNTEAFF	TGCGCCAGCAGCTTTAGTCCAGGGGGACAGGGAATGAACACTGAAGCTTTCTTT
TRBV7-9	.	.	TRBJ2-7	CASSWRGQNEQYF	TGTGCCAGCAGTTGGAGGGGGCAAAACGAGCAGTACTTC
TRBV4-3	.	.	TRBJ2-7	CASSQESGGSVYEQYF	TGCGCCAGCAGCCAAGAATCAGGGGGGTCTGTTTACGAGCAGTACTTC
TRBV6-5	TRBD1	.	TRBJ1-2	CASSYDRDINYGYTF	TGTGCCAGCAGTTACGACAGGGATATCAACTATGGCTACACCTTC
TRBV28	TRBD1	once	TRBJ2-7	CASTKYRGLEQYF	TGTGCCAGCACTAAGTACAGGGGGCTCGAGCAGTACTTC
TRBV29-1	.	once	TRBJ2-2	CSSSAGTGELFF	TGCAGCTCTAGCGCGGGCACCGGGGAGCTGTTTTTT
TRBV7-8	TRBD1	.	TRBJ1-2	CASRTGTGAYDYGYTF	TGTGCCAGCAGGACCGGGACAGGGGCGTATGACTATGGCTACACCTTC
TRBV30	TRBD1	.	TRBJ1-2	CACGGSQGYNYGYTF	TGTGCCTGCGGAGGATCACAGGGGTACAACTATGGCTACACCTTC